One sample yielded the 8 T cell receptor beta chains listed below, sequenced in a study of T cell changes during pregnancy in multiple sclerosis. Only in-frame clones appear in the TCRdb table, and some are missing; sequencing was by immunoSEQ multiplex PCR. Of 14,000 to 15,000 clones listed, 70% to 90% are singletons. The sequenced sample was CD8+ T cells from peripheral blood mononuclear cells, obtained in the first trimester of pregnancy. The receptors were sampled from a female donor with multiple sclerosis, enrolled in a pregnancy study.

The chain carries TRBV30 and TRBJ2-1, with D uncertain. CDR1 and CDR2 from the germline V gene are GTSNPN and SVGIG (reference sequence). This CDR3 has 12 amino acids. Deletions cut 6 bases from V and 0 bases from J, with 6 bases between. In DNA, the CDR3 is TGTGCCTGTCGGAGCTCCTACAATGAGCAGTTCTTC. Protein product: CACRSSYNEQFF. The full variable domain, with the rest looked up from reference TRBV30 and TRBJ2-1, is SQTIHQWPATLVQPVGSPLSLECTVEGTSNPNLYWYRQAAGRGLQLLFYSVGIGQISSEVPQNLSASRPQDRQFILSSKKLLLSDSGFYLCACRSSYNEQFFGPGTRLTVL.

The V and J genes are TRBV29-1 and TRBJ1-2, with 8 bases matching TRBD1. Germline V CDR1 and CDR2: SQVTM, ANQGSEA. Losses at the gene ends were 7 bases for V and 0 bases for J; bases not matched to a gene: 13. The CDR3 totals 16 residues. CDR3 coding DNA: TGCAGCGCCTTTCTTAGGGACAGGAAATCTAACTATGGCTACACCTTC. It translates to CSAFLRDRKSNYGYTF.

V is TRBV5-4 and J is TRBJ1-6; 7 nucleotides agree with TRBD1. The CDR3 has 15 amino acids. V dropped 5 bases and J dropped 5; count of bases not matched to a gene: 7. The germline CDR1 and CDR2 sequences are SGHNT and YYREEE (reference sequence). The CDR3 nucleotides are TGTGCCAGCAGTCCCGGGACAGACAATAATTCACCCCTCCACTTT. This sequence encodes CASSPGTDNNSPLHF.

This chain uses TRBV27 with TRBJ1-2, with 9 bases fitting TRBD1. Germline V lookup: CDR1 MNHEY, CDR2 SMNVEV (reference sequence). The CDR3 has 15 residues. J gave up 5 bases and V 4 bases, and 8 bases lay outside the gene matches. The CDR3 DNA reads TGTGCCAGCAGTTATTTAGGGACAGGGCTTTATGGCTACACCTTC. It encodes CASSYLGTGLYGYTF.

The CDR3 region has the DNA TGTGCCTGGAGTACAGGGGGCTGGGAGCAGTACTTC. Its translation is CAWSTGGWEQYF. V usage is TRBV30 and J usage is TRBJ2-7, with 9 nucleotides matching TRBD1. The CDR3 has 12 residues. V gave up 2 bases and J gave up 7 bases; unmatched junction bases: 3. Germline loops: CDR1 GTSNPN, CDR2 SVGIG (reference sequence).

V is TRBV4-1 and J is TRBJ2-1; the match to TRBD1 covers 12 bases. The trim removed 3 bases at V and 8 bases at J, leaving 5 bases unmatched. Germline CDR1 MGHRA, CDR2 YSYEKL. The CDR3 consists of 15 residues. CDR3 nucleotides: TGCGCCAGCAGCCAGGGACAGGGGGCTGGAGATGAGCAGTTCTTC. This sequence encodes CASSQGQGAGDEQFF.

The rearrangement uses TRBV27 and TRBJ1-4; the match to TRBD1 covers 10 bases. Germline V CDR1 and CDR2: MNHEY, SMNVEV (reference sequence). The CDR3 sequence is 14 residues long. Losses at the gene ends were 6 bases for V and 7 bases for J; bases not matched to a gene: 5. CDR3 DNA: TGTGCCAGCAGGACCGGGACAGGGGTTGAAAAACTGTTTTTT. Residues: CASRTGTGVEKLFF. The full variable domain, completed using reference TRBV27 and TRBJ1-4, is EAQVTQNPRYLITVTGKKLTVTCSQNMNHEYMSWYRQDPGLGLRQIYYSMNVEVTDKGDVPEGYKVSRKEKRNFPLILESPSPNQTSLYFCASRTGTGVEKLFFGSGTQLSVL.

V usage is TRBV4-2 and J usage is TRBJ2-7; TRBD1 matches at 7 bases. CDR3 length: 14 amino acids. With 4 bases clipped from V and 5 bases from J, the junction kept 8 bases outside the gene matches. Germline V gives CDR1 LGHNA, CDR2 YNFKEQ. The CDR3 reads CASSPNRGPDEQYF. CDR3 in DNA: TGTGCCAGCAGCCCGAACAGGGGTCCGGACGAGCAGTACTTC.